This T cell receptor (beta chain) was observed in a study of cytomegalovirus exposure and HLA in healthy donors. Study information: Per a later analysis, the 550 to 850 first-cohort and about 120 validation repertoires shared one platform.

V was shortened by 7 bases and J by 2 bases, with 14 bases between the two germline ends. The CDR3 contains 14 residues. Per germline, CDR1 SGHAT and CDR2 FQNNGV. As concerns this clone: Antigen: not known.

Sequenced by immunoSEQ multiplex PCR; TCRdb stores in-frame clones only, minus some. The sample has hundreds of thousands of clones; around 86% are singletons. Study results and limitations: First-cohort TCR clusters were later found to tend to co-occur in the 130 or so validation repertoires. Reports described diagnosis of cytomegalovirus status by the classifier as highly specific and sensitive.

The chain is built from TRBV11-2 and TRBJ2-5; TRBD1 is a possible D gene (6 bases). Sequenced input: PBMCs. The source is a woman aged 18-29 years in good health and CMV-seronegative. The CDR3 nucleotides read TGTGCCAGCAACCTTGACAGGAGACAAGAGACCCAGTACTTC. This translates into CASNLDRRQETQYF. Filled out from reference TRBV11-2 and TRBJ2-5, the complete variable domain reads EAGVAQSPRYKIIEKRQSVAFWCNPISGHATLYWYQQILGQGPKLLIQFQNNGVVDDSQLPKDRFSAERLKGVDSTLKIQPAKLEDSAVYLCASNLDRRQETQYFGPGTRLLVL.